These 8 T cell receptor delta chains originate from one sample sequenced in a study of gamma-delta chains in newborns, infants, children. TCRdb re-called clones from the reads via CATT. The profile shows over a thousand delta-chain clones, roughly 6.6% of them singletons. Sample: blood. These TCRs come from a child who was a newborn, infant or young child, either healthy, febrile or measles-vaccinated (not recorded which).

Of note for this clone: A much bigger clone sits one base away, suggesting this may be a read error. The rearrangement joins TRDV2 to TRDJ2; 9 positions agree with TRDD3. This CDR3 region has 16 residues. The V segment lost 0 bases and the J segment 5 bases; nucleotides outside the gene matches: 6. Germline lookup yields CDR1 GEAIGNYY and CDR2 EKD. CDR3 coding DNA: TGTGCCTGTGACACCGTGGGGGATATAGGAACAGCACAACTCTTCTTT. Translation: CACDTVGDIGTAQLFF.

Comment on this clone: A single base separates this from a much larger clone, so it may be a read error. The same CDR3 also results from other DNA sequences found in this sample. This chain connects TRDV2 to TRDJ3; 10 bases are a match to TRDD3. In germline, CDR1 is GEAIGNYY, CDR2 EKD. The CDR3 length is 20 residues. Trimming removed 3 bases from V and 0 bases from J; junction bases left unmatched: 10. The CDR3 bases are TGTGCCTGTGACTTGCTACTGGGGGATCGAAGCTCCTGGGACACCCGACAGATGTTTTTC. Translated, it gives CACDLLLGDRSSWDTRQMFF.

By share, this clone ranks as large. The chain has TRDV2 and TRDJ2; TRDD3 matches 13 bases. Germline V lookup: CDR1 GEAIGNYY, CDR2 EKD. With 3 bases clipped from V and 1 base from J, the junction kept 13 bases outside the gene matches. This CDR3 has 20 amino acids. The CDR3 DNA is TGTGCCTGTGACCCTTTACTGGGGGATACGCGTTTAAGTTTGACAGCACAACTCTTCTTT. It encodes CACDPLLGDTRLSLTAQLFF.

Within the sample, this clone is large. This same CDR3 is encoded by further DNA sequences in the sample. The J gene is TRDJ1, the V gene TRDV2; 13 positions match TRDD3. From germline, CDR1 is GEAIGNYY and CDR2 EKD. The CDR3 extends over 16 amino acids. Unmatched junction bases numbered 2, after V lost 2 bases and J lost 0 bases. CDR3 bases: TGTGCCTGTGACATACTGGGGGATACGTACACCGATAAACTCATCTTT. It translates to CACDILGDTYTDKLIF.

As regards this clone: This probably arose from a read error, given a far larger clone one base away. Other nucleotide sequences in the sample specify the same CDR3. The chain employs TRDV2 and TRDJ2; 11 bases line up with TRDD3. This CDR3 is built from 16 residues. The germline CDR1 and CDR2 sequences are GEAIGNYY and EKD. In nucleotides, the CDR3 is TGTGCCTGTGACGCAGTTGGGGGATACGGCACAGCACAACTCTTCTTC. Translated: CACDAVGGYGTAQLFF.

Judged by abundance, this clone is large. The genes are TRDV2 and TRDJ1, with TRDD3 identical over 13 bases. Germline CDR1 reads GEAIGNYY; CDR2 reads EKD. The CDR3 runs 15 residues. V dropped 2 bases and J dropped 1; count of bases not matched to a gene: 0. The DNA for the CDR3 is TGTGCCTGTGACAACTGGGGGATACGCACCGATAAACTCATCTTT. Its translation: CACDNWGIRTDKLIF.

As regards this clone: Only one base separates this from a far larger clonotype, so it likely reflects a read error. Distinct nucleotide sequences in the sample also encode this CDR3. V usage is TRDV2 and J usage is TRDJ2, with 13 bases identical to TRDD3. CDR1 is GEAIGNYY and CDR2 is EKD in the germline V gene. V lost 2 bases, J lost 8 bases, and 1 base stayed unmatched. The CDR3 is 14 residues long. In DNA form, the CDR3 reads TGTGCCTGTGACATACTGGGGGATACGGCACAACTCTTCTTT. Protein product: CACDILGDTAQLFF.

For this clone: This sequence is one base from a far larger clone and is likely a read error. This chain's CDR3 is CACDAVGDTDKLIF. The DNA for the CDR3 is TGTGCCTGTGACGCCGTGGGGGACACCGATAAACTCATCTTT. This chain links TRDV2 with TRDJ1; a possible D gene is TRDD3 (6 bases). Between the trimmed V and J ends, which lost 3 bases and 0 bases, there was a span of 10 bases. The CDR3 has 14 residues. Germline CDR1 reads GEAIGNYY; CDR2 reads EKD.